These T cell receptor beta chains were read from a single sample in a study of technical replicates of blood from several donors. The assay was immunoSEQ multiplex PCR, and TCRdb's table has in-frame clones only and misses some. The sample holds about 75,000 clones; 95% to 98% are singletons and the top ten take approximately 0.18%. Material for sequencing was T cells isolated from PBMCs. The receptors derive from a human donor in good health. Both conserved end residues are part of each CDR3. The D gene is left open where the match is weak. Rows may omit the clone size; those that give it use once, few, many or a size class.

>TRBV7-8|TRBJ1-4|NA|TRBD1
CASRAGRQGTLVEKLFF
TGTGCCAGCAGGGCTGGCCGACAGGGGACCTTGGTAGAAAAACTGTTTTTT
>TRBV5-1|TRBJ2-1|NA|TRBD1
CASSGDRGDLNEQFF
TGCGCCAGCAGCGGGGACAGGGGAGATTTGAATGAGCAGTTCTTC
>TRBV7-6|TRBJ1-5|NA|NA
CASSLAPGNQPQHF
TGTGCCAGCAGCTTAGCGCCGGGGAATCAGCCCCAGCATTTT
>TRBV5-1|TRBJ1-4|NA|NA
CASSFSATNEKLFF
TGCGCCAGCAGCTTTAGTGCAACTAATGAAAAACTGTTTTTT
>TRBV19|TRBJ2-7|NA|NA
CASSNGVAYEQYF
TGTGCCAGTAGCAATGGAGTGGCCTACGAGCAGTACTTC
>TRBV27|TRBJ1-1|NA|NA
CASSWFRGNTEAFF
TGTGCCAGCAGTTGGTTCCGGGGGAACACTGAAGCTTTCTTT
>TRBV28|TRBJ1-4|NA|NA
CASSPPGSVMKRMFF
TGTGCCAGCAGCCCTCCAGGATCTGTAATGAAAAGGATGTTTTTT
>TRBV27|TRBJ1-2|NA|NA
CASSLGGQGRGYTF
TGTGCCAGCAGTTTAGGGGGCCAAGGTCGGGGCTACACCTTC
>TRBV5-4|TRBJ2-1|NA|NA
CASSPPGTRYEQFF
TGTGCCAGCAGCCCCCCCGGGACACGATATGAGCAGTTCTTC
>TRBV6-5|TRBJ1-6|NA|NA
CASSWRDSPLHF
TGTGCCAGCAGTTGGCGGGATTCACCCCTCCACTTT
>TRBV4-2|TRBJ2-5|NA|NA
CASSYEANVETQYF
TGTGCCAGCAGCTACGAGGCCAATGTAGAGACCCAGTACTTC
>TRBV6-5|TRBJ1-1|NA|NA
CASSLGGGTTEAFF
TGTGCCAGCAGCCTAGGGGGGGGTACCACTGAAGCTTTCTTT
>TRBV12-2|TRBJ1-2|NA|NA
CASRSRGTGERYGHTF
TGTGCAAGTCGCTCCCGGGGGACAGGGGAACGTTATGGCCACACCTTC
>TRBV11-3|TRBJ2-1|NA|TRBD1
CASSLRSRGSWNEQFF
TGTGCCAGCAGCTTAAGGTCCAGGGGGTCTTGGAATGAGCAGTTCTTC
>TRBV29-1|TRBJ1-1|NA|NA
CSGGSGMNTEAFF
TGCAGCGGGGGCAGTGGGATGAACACTGAAGCTTTCTTT
>TRBV6-5|TRBJ1-1|NA|NA
CASSAIDRHDGAFF
TGTGCCAGCAGTGCCATCGACAGACATGATGGAGCTTTCTTT
>TRBV4-1|TRBJ1-2|once|NA
CASSQGATTPYGYTF
TGCGCCAGCAGCCAAGGGGCTACCACCCCCTATGGCTACACCTTC
>TRBV15|TRBJ2-5|once|NA
CATSINRGLTGSWEETQYF
TGTGCCACCAGCATCAATCGGGGCCTAACAGGGTCTTGGGAGGAGACCCAGTACTTC
>TRBV7-6|TRBJ2-1|NA|TRBD1
CASSLRTGDRVNEQFF
TGTGCCAGCAGCTTGCGGACTGGTGACAGGGTGAATGAGCAGTTCTTC
>TRBV15|TRBJ1-1|once|NA
CATSSTGRERTITEAFF
TGTGCCACCAGCAGCACAGGGAGGGAGAGAACGATCACTGAAGCTTTCTTT
>TRBV5-1|TRBJ1-1|NA|NA
CASSLEGGSNTEAFF
TGCGCCAGCAGCTTGGAAGGAGGGTCGAACACTGAAGCTTTCTTT
>TRBV6-1|TRBJ1-2|NA|NA
CASSESTDHYGYTF
TGTGCCAGCAGTGAGTCGACAGATCACTATGGCTACACCTTC
>TRBV4-1|TRBJ1-5|NA|NA
CASSQVWAHNQPQHF
TGCGCCAGCAGCCAAGTTTGGGCACACAATCAGCCCCAGCATTTT
>TRBV9|TRBJ2-3|NA|NA
CASSVAAGHTDTQYF
TGTGCCAGCAGCGTAGCGGCGGGTCACACAGATACGCAGTATTTT
>TRBV5-6|TRBJ2-5|NA|TRBD1
CASSPGLTGPQETQYF
TGTGCCAGCAGCCCGGGCCTGACAGGGCCACAAGAGACCCAGTACTTC
>TRBV4-1|TRBJ2-7|NA|NA
CASSQEGQGPYEQYF
TGCGCCAGCAGCCAAGAAGGGCAGGGGCCCTACGAGCAGTACTTC
>TRBV4-1|TRBJ1-5|NA|NA
CASSPRGSNQPQHF
TGCGCCAGCAGCCCCAGGGGTAGCAATCAGCCCCAGCATTTT
>TRBV30|TRBJ1-1|NA|NA
CAWNRVSATEAFF
TGTGCCTGGAACAGGGTTTCCGCCACTGAAGCTTTCTTT
>TRBV14|TRBJ2-6|NA|TRBD2
CASSLMAGGAGANVLTF
TGTGCCAGCAGCCTCATGGCGGGGGGAGCTGGGGCCAACGTCCTGACTTTC
>TRBV19|TRBJ2-7|NA|TRBD1
CASSRDRSYEQYF
TGTGCCAGTTCACGGGACAGATCCTACGAGCAGTACTTC
>TRBV2|TRBJ2-7|NA|TRBD1
CASSGDRASSYEQYF
TGTGCCAGCAGTGGTGACAGGGCAAGCTCCTACGAGCAGTACTTC
>TRBV19|TRBJ1-1|once|NA
CASSIISQLGTEAFF
TGTGCCAGTAGTATTATTAGCCAGTTAGGCACTGAAGCTTTCTTT
>TRBV7-2|TRBJ2-7|NA|NA
CASSLTPTGSYEQYF
TGTGCCAGCAGCTTAACTCCAACAGGCTCCTACGAGCAGTACTTC
>TRBV27|TRBJ2-5|NA|NA
CASRSIRVAETQYF
TGTGCCAGCAGGTCGATCAGGGTGGCAGAGACCCAGTACTTC
>TRBV2|TRBJ1-5|once|NA
CASTPGYNQPQHF
TGTGCCAGCACCCCAGGCTACAATCAGCCCCAGCATTTT
>TRBV7-6|TRBJ2-1|NA|TRBD2
CASSFGGSRYNEQFF
TGTGCCAGCAGCTTCGGCGGGAGTCGTTACAATGAGCAGTTCTTC